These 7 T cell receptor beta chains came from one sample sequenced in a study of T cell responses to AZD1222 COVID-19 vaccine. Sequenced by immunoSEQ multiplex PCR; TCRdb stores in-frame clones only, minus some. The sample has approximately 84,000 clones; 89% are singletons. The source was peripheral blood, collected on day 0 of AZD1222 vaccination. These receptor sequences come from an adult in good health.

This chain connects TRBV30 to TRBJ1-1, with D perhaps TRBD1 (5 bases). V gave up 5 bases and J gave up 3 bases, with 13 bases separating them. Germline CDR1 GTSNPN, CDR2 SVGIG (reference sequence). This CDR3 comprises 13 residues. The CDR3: CAWAGTLHTEAFF. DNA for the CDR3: TGTGCCTGGGCCGGGACGTTGCACACTGAAGCTTTCTTT.

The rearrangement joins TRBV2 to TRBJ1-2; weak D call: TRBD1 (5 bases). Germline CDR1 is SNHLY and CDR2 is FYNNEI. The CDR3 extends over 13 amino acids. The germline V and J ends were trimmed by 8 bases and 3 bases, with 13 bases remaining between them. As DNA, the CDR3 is TGTGCCAGCCGGGATTCGGGGGACTATGGCTACACCTTC. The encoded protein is CASRDSGDYGYTF.

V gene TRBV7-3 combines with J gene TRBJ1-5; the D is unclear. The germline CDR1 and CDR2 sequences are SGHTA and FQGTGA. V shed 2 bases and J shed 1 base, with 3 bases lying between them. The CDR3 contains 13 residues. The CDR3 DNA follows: TGTGCCAGCAGCTTATCAAGCAATCAGCCCCAGCATTTT. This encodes CASSLSSNQPQHF. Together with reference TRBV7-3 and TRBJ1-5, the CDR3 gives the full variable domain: GAGVSQTPSNKVTEKGKYVELRCDPISGHTALYWYRQSLGQGPEFLIYFQGTGAADDSGLPNDRFFAVRPEGSVSTLKIQRTERGDSAVYLCASSLSSNQPQHFGDGTRLSIL.

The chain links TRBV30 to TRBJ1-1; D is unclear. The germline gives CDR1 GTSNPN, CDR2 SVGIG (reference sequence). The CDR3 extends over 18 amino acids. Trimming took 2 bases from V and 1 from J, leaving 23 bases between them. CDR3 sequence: CAWSRHSYSLAPNTEAFF. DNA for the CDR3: TGTGCCTGGAGTCGACACAGCTATTCCCTCGCCCCGAACACTGAAGCTTTCTTT.

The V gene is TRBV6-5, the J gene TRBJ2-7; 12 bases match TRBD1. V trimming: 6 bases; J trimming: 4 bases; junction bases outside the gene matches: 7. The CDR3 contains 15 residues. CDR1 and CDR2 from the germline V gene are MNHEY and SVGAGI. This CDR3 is CASRPGTGGTYEQYF. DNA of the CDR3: TGTGCCAGCAGACCCGGGACAGGGGGCACTTACGAGCAGTACTTC.

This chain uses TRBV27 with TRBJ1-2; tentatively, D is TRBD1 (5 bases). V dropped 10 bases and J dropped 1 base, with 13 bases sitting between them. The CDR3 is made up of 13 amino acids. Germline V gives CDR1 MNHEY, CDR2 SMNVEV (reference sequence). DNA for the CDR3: TGTGCCACTAAGGGAGGGGATAACTATGGCTACACCTTC. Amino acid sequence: CATKGGDNYGYTF.

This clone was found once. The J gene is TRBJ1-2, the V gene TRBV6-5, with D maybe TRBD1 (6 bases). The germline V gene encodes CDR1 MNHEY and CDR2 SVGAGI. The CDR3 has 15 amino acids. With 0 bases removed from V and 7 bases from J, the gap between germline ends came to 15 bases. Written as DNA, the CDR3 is TGTGCCAGCAGTTACTCGAGGGGGGGCGCAAGTGGCTACACCTTC. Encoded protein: CASSYSRGGASGYTF.